The clone carrying this TCR beta chain was observed a handful of times. This sample is drawn from a study of blood T cell repertoires in COVID-19. Overall study: Sources were T cells, B-cell-depleted T cells, or PBMCs; the material itself was cDNA or gDNA.

Participants were aged roughly 18 to 90 years from about two dozen US areas. Clinical history as reported by participants underpinned cohort assignment. Among Cohort 3 donors, those recovered had two negative PCRs, clearance, or symptom resolution. The repertoire was sequenced with immunoSEQ multiplex PCR; TCRdb's copy has only in-frame clones and lacks some. This sample has 310,000 or so clones, with 86% found just once. This CDR3 is built from 14 residues. Germline V CDR1 and CDR2: SNHLY, FYNNEI. The rearrangement links TRBV2 to TRBJ2-1; 12 bases are a match to TRBD2. The receptor was derived from a woman between 18 and 30 years old who had recovered from COVID-19. Sequencing input: PBMCs or T cells enriched from blood (not recorded which). The CDR3 DNA reads as TGTGTGCTAGCGGGGGGGCCTAATCTGAATGAGCAGTTCTTC. Its translation: CVLAGGPNLNEQFF. Full variable domain (outside the CDR3, taken from reference TRBV2 and TRBJ2-1): EPEVTQTPSHQVTQMGQEVILRCVPISNHLYFYWYRQILGQKVEFLVSFYNNEISEKSEIFDDQFSVERPDGSNFTLKIRSTKLEDSAMYFCVLAGGPNLNEQFFGPGTRLTVL.